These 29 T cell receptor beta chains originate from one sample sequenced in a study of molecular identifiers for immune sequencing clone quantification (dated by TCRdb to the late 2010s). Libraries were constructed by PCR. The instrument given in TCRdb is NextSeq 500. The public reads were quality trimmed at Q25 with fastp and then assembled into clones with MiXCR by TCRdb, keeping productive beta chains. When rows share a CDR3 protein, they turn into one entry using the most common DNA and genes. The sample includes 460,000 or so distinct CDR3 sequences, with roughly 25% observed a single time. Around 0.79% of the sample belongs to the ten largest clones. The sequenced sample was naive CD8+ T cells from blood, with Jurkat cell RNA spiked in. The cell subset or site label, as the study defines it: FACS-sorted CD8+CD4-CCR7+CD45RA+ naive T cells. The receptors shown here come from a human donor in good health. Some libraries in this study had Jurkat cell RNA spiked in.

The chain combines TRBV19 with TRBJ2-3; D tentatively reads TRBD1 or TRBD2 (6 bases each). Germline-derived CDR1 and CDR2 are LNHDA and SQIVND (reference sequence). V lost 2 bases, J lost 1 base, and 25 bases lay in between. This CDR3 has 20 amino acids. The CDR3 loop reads CASSIWGDIKSARRTDTQYF. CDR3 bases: TGTGCCAGTAGTATATGGGGGGACATAAAAAGTGCTCGTCGCACAGATACGCAGTATTTT. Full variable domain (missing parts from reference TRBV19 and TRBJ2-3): DGGITQSPKYLFRKEGQNVTLSCEQNLNHDAMYWYRQDPGQGLRLIYYSQIVNDFQKGDIAEGYSVSREKKESFPLTVTSAQKNPTAFYLCASSIWGDIKSARRTDTQYFGPGTRLTVL.

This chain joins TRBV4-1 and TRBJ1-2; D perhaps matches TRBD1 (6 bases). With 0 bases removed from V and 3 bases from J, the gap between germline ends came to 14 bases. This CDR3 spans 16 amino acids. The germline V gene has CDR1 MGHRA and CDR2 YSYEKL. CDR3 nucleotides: TGCGCCAGCAGCCAAGATCAAGGCGAGGGGGACTATGGCTACACCTTC. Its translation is CASSQDQGEGDYGYTF.

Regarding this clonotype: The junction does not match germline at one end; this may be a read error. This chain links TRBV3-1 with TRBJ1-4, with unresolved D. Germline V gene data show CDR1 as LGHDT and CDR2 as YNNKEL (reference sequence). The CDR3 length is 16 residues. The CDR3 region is CAGSQEVYGLGRKLFF. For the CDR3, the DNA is TGTGCCGGCAGCCAAGAGGTATATGGCCTCGGGCGAAAACTGTTTTTT.

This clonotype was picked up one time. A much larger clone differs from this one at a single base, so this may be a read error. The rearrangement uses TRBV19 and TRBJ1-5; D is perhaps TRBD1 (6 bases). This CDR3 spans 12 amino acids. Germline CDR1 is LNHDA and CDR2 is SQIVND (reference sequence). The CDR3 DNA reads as TGTGCCAGTACCTCTGGGGGGCAGCCCCCGCATTTT. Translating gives CASTSGGQPPHF.

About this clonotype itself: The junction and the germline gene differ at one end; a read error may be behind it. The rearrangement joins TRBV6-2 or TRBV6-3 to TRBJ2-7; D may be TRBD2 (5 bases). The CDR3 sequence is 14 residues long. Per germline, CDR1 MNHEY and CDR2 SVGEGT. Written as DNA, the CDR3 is TGTGCCCGCAGTTACACCATGACTACCTACGAGCAGTACTTC. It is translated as CARSYTMTTYEQYF.

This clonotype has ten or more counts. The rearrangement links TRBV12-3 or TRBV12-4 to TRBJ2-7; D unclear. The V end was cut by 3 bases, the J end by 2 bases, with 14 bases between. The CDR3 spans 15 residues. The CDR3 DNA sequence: TGTGCCAGCAGTTTTCAAATGGCAGCAACCTACGAGCAGTACTTC. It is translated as CASSFQMAATYEQYF.

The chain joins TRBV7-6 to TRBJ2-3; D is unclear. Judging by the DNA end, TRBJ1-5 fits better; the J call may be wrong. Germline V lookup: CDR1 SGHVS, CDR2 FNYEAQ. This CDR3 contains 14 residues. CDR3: CASSLHTSTDTQHF. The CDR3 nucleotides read TGTGCCAGCAGCCTACACACTAGCACAGATACGCAGCATTTT.

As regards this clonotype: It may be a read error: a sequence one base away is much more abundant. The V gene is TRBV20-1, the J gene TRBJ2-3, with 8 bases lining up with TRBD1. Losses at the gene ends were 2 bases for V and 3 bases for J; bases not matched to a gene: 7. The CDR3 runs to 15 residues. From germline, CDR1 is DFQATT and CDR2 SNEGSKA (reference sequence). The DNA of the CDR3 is TGCAGTGCTAGATGTCTGGACAGGGCGACAGATACGCAGTATTTT. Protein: CSARCLDRATDTQYF.

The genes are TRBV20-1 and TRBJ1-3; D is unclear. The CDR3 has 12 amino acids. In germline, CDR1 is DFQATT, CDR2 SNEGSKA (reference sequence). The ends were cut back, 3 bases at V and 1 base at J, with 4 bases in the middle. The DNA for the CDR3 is TGCAGTGCTAGTCTATCTGGAAACACCATATATTTT. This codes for CSASLSGNTIYF.

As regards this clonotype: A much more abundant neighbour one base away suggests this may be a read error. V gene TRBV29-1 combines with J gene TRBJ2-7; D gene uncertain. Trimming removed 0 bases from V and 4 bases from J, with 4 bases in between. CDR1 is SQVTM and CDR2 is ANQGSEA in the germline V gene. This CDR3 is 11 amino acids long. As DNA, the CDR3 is TGCAGCGTTGAAGAGTGGTACGAGCAGTACTTC. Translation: CSVEEWYEQYF.

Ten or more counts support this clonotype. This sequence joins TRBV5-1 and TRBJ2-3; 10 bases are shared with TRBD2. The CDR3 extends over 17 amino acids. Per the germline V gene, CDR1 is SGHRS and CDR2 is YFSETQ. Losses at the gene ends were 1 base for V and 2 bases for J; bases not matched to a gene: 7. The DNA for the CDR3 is TGCGCCAGCAGCTTGACAGGACTAGCGGCCCTCACAGATACGCAGTATTTT. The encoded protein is CASSLTGLAALTDTQYF.

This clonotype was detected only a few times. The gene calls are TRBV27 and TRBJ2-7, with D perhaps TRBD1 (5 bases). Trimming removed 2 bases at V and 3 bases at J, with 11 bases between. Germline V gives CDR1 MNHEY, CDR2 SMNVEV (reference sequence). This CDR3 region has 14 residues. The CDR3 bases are TGTGCCAGCAGTTTAAGGGGCAGGGTCTACGAGCAGTACTTC. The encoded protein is CASSLRGRVYEQYF.

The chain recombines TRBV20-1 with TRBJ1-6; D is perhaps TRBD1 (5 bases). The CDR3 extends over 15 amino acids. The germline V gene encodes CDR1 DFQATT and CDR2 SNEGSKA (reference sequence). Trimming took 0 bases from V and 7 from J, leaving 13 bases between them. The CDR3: CSARDLGAPNSPLHF. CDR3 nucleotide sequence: TGCAGTGCTAGAGATCTCGGGGCTCCAAATTCACCCCTCCACTTT.

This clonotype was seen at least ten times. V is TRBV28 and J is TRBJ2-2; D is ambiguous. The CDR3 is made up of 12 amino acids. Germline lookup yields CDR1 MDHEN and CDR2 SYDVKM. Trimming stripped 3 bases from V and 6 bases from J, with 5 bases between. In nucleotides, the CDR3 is TGTGCCAGCAGTTTTGGTGCCGGGGAGCTGTTTTTT. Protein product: CASSFGAGELFF.

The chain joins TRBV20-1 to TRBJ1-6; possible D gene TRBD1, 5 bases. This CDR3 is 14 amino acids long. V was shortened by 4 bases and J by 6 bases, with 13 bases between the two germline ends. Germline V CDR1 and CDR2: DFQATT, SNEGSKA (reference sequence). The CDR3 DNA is TGCAGTGCTAAGGAGGGACTCGGTAATTCACCCCTCCACTTT. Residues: CSAKEGLGNSPLHF.

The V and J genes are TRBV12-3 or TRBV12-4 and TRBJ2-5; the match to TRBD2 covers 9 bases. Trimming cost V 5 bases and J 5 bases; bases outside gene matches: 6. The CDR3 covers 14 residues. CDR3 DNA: TGTGCCAGCAGTAGCGGGAGGCTCCGGGAGACCCAGTACTTC. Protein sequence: CASSSGRLRETQYF.

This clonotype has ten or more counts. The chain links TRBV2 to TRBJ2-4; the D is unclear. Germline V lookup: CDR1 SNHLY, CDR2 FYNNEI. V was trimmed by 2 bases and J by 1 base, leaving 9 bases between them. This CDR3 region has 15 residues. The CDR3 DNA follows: TGTGCCAGCAGTGAACAGGTTACTGCCAAAAACATTCAGTACTTC. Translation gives CASSEQVTAKNIQYF.

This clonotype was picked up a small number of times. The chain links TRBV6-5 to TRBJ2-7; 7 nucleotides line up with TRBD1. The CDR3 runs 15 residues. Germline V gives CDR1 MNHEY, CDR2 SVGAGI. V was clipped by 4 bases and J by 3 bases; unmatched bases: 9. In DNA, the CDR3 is TGTGCCAGCAGTTGCTCGGCAGGGGGATTCTACGAGCAGTACTTC. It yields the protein CASSCSAGGFYEQYF.

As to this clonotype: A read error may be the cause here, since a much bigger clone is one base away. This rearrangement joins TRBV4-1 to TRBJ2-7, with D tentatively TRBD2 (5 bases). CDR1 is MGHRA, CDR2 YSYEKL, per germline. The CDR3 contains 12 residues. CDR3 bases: TGCGCCAGCCGCCAAAGACGGGGAGAGCAGTACTTC. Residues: CASRQRRGEQYF.

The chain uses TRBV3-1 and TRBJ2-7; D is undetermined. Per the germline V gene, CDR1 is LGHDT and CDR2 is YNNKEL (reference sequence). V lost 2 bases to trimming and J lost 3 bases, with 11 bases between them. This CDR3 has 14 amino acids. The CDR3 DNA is TGTGCCAGCAGCCAACAGCCTACAAGCTACGAGCAGTACTTC. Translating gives CASSQQPTSYEQYF.

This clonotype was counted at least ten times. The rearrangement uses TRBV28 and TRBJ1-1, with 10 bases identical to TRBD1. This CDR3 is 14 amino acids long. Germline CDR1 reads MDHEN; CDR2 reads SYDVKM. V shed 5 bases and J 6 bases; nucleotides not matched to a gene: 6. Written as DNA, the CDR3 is TGTGCCAGCAGTCACGACAGGGGGCTCGCTGAAGCTTTCTTT. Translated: CASSHDRGLAEAFF.

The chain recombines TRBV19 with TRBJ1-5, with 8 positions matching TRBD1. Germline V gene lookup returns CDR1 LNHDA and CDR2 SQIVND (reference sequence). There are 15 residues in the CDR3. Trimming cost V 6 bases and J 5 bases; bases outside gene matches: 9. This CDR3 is CASRVQGGGHQPQHF. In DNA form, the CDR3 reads TGTGCCAGTAGGGTACAGGGGGGGGGGCATCAGCCCCAGCATTTT.

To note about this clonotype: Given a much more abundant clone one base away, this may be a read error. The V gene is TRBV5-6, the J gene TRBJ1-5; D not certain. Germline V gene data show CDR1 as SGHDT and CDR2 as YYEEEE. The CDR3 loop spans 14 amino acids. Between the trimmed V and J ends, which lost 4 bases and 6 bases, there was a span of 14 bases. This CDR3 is CASSRAAGSQPQHF. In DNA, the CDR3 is TGTGCCAGCAGCCGGGCGGCCGGCAGTCAGCCCCAGCATTTT.

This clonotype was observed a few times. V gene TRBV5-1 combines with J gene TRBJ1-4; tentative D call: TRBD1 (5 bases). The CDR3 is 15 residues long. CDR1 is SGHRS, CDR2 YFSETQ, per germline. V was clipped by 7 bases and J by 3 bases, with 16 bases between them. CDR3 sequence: CASARFWGANEKLFF. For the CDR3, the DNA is TGCGCCAGCGCCAGATTTTGGGGGGCTAATGAAAAACTGTTTTTT.

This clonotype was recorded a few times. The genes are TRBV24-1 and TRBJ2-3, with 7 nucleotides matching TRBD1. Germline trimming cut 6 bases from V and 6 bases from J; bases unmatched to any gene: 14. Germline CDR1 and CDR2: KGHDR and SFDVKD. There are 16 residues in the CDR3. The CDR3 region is CATSHPDHRGLDTQYF. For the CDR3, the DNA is TGTGCCACCAGTCACCCGGACCACAGGGGTCTGGATACGCAGTATTTT.

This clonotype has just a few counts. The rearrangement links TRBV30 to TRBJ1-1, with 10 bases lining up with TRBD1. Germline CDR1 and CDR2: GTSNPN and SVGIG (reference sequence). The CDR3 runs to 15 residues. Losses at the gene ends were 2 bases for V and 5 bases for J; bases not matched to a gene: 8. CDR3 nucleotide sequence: TGTGCCTGGAGTACCAGGGACAGGGGATGGACTGAAGCTTTCTTT. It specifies CAWSTRDRGWTEAFF.

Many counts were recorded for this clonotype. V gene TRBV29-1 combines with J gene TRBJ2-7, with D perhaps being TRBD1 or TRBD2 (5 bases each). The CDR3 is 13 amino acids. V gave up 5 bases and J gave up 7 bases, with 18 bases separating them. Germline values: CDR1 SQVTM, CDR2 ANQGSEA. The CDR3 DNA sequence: TGCAGCGTTTCTCGCGGTACGGGGCCTGAGCAGTACTTC. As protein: CSVSRGTGPEQYF.

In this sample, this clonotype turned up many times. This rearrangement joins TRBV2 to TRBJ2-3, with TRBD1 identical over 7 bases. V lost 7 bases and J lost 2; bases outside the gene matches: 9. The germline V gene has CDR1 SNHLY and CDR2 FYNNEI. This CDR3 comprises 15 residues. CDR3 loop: CASNTGEFITDTQYF. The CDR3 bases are TGTGCCAGCAATACAGGGGAATTCATCACAGATACGCAGTATTTT.

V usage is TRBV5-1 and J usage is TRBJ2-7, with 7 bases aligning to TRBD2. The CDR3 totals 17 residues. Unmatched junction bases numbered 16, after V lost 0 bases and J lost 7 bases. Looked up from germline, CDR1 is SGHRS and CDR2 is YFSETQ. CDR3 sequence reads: CASSLVQSRDYLWEQYF. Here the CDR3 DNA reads TGCGCCAGCAGCTTGGTCCAAAGCCGGGACTATCTCTGGGAGCAGTACTTC.